Sequencing of this T cell receptor (beta chain) was carried out in a study of graft-versus-host responses after intestinal transplantation. The overall study: Tacrolimus plus steroids were given to all recipients for 2 to 4 years, preceded by anti-thymocyte globulin induction.

Germline V gives CDR1 MNHNS, CDR2 SASEGT. This CDR3 spans 13 amino acids. J gave up 5 bases and V 10 bases, and 10 bases lay outside the gene matches. Sequencing was performed with immunoSEQ multiplex PCR; in TCRdb, only in-frame clones are kept and a portion is missing. The sample carries roughly 73,000 clones, roughly 87% recorded once. This clone was counted only a few times. Its antigen remains unknown. The sequence came from a human donor who was the organ donor for an intestinal transplant. V is TRBV6-1 and J is TRBJ2-7; TRBD1 matches 8 bases. The sample here was unstimulated CD8+ T cells sorted from spleen or lymph node cells, taken before transplant. CDR3 DNA sequence: TGTGCCACTCTACAGGGGGAGTGGGACGAGCAGTACTTC. It codes for CATLQGEWDEQYF.